What follows describes a single T cell receptor (beta chain). These data originate in a study of siplizumab effects on memory and regulatory T cells. Produced via immunoSEQ multiplex PCR; TCRdb's table is partial and in-frame only. The sample has a few thousand clones, roughly 68% seen once. V dropped 1 base and J dropped 1 base, with 8 bases sitting between them. This CDR3 comprises 15 residues. CDR1 LNHDA and CDR2 SQIVND come from the germline V gene (reference sequence). The clonotype originates from a human donor in good health. Sequencing was performed on TEMRA CD8+ T cells sorted from blood. As for subset: unstimulated CD8+ CD45RA+ effector memory T cells. V and J are TRBV19 and TRBJ1-3; D unresolved. The DNA of the CDR3 is TGTGCCAGTAGTATAGTGCCGGGATCTGGAAACACCATATATTTT. Amino acid sequence: CASSIVPGSGNTIYF.